The 20 T cell receptor beta chains presented below share a single source sample, sequenced in a study of cytomegalovirus exposure and HLA in healthy donors. The PCR had 60 Vbeta and 13 Jbeta primers. Some clones are missing from TCRdb's copy, which holds only in-frame ones; the method was immunoSEQ multiplex PCR. The data show around 83,000 clones, 78% seen once. The sample consisted of PBMCs. The receptors originated from a male donor in good health and CMV-seropositive.

V is TRBV10-3 and J is TRBJ2-1, with 11 bases aligning to TRBD2. J was trimmed by 1 base and V by 6 bases; bases with no gene match: 5. The CDR3 consists of 16 residues. Germline values: CDR1 ENHRY, CDR2 SYGVKD. The CDR3 region is CAIRKTSGSSYNEQFF. CDR3 DNA: TGTGCCATCAGGAAAACTAGCGGGAGTTCCTACAATGAGCAGTTCTTC.

The V and J genes are TRBV6-6 and TRBJ2-2, with D possibly TRBD1 on 6 matching bases. The ends were cut back, 6 bases at V and 1 base at J, with 12 bases in the middle. Germline CDR1 reads MNHNY; CDR2 reads SVGAGI (reference sequence). The CDR3 extends over 15 amino acids. CDR3 region: CASREVRGNTGELFF. The CDR3 region has the DNA TGTGCCAGCAGGGAGGTCAGGGGGAACACCGGGGAGCTGTTTTTT.

V and J are TRBV12-5 and TRBJ1-2; possible D gene TRBD1, 6 bases. The CDR3 consists of 16 residues. Germline values: CDR1 LGHNT, CDR2 FRNRAP. The V end was cut by 1 base, the J end by 3 bases, with 15 bases between. CDR3 sequence: CASGLAPNRVYYGYTF. The CDR3 nucleotides read TGTGCTAGTGGTTTGGCCCCGAACAGGGTTTACTATGGCTACACCTTC.

A note on this clone: Because the CDR3 is missing its conserved closing phenylalanine or tryptophan, this is likely a read error. This chain connects TRBV5-4 to TRBJ1-4; the D is unclear. The V end was cut by 0 bases, the J end by 2 bases, with 5 bases between. Germline-derived CDR1 and CDR2 are SGHNT and YYREEE (reference sequence). The CDR3 consists of 14 residues. The CDR3: CASSLAGTNEKLFV. In nucleotides, the CDR3 is TGTGCCAGCAGCTTGGCGGGGACTAATGAAAAACTGTTTGTT.

The chain couples TRBV28 to TRBJ2-3, with 11 bases fitting TRBD2. This CDR3 region has 15 residues. Germline V gene lookup returns CDR1 MDHEN and CDR2 SYDVKM. V shed 5 bases and J 4 bases; nucleotides not matched to a gene: 5. The DNA for the CDR3 is TGTGCCAGCAGTCTTAGCGGGGGGGCGTCAGATACGCAGTATTTT. Translated, it gives CASSLSGGASDTQYF.

Only a few counts were recorded for this clone. The rearrangement links TRBV6-5 to TRBJ1-2, with TRBD1 identical over 7 bases. Unmatched junction bases numbered 2, after V lost 0 bases and J lost 4 bases. Germline-derived CDR1 and CDR2 are MNHEY and SVGAGI. This CDR3 region has 14 residues. CDR3 in amino acids: CASSYSTGPYGYTF. The CDR3 DNA reads TGTGCCAGCAGTTACTCGACAGGGCCCTATGGCTACACCTTC.

The rearrangement joins TRBV18 to TRBJ2-1; unclear D gene. Germline CDR1 and CDR2: KGHSH and LQKENI. This CDR3 comprises 15 residues. Deletions cut 4 bases from V and 5 bases from J, with 15 bases between. CDR3 sequence (DNA): TGTGCCAGCTCACAAGATAGCTCGTACGACAATGAGCAGTTCTTC. This encodes CASSQDSSYDNEQFF. The complete variable domain, with remaining parts taken from reference TRBV18 and TRBJ2-1, reads NAGVMQNPRHLVRRRGQEARLRCSPMKGHSHVYWYRQLPEEGLKFMVYLQKENIIDESGMPKERFSAEFPKEGPSILRIQQVVRGDSAAYFCASSQDSSYDNEQFFGPGTRLTVL.

The rearrangement links TRBV28 to TRBJ1-2; 11 nucleotides line up with TRBD1. The CDR3 runs 15 residues. J was trimmed by 5 bases and V by 10 bases; bases with no gene match: 12. Germline V gene sequence: CDR1 MDHEN, CDR2 SYDVKM. Here the CDR3 DNA reads TGTGCCACGAGGGACAGGGGGTCATCGGGGTATGGCTACACCTTC. It yields the protein CATRDRGSSGYGYTF.

The chain links TRBV19 to TRBJ1-4; D is uncertain. Between the trimmed V and J ends, which lost 4 bases and 8 bases, there was a span of 17 bases. Germline loops: CDR1 LNHDA, CDR2 SQIVND (reference sequence). This CDR3 spans 15 amino acids. The CDR3 DNA reads TGTGCCAGTAGTACCGTCGGAGCACGAGGCGAAAAACTGTTTTTT. Its protein is CASSTVGARGEKLFF.

The chain couples TRBV19 to TRBJ2-7; D unresolved. Trimming removed 5 bases from V and 3 bases from J, with 8 bases in between. The CDR3 spans 12 residues. The germline gives CDR1 LNHDA, CDR2 SQIVND (reference sequence). The CDR3 region is CASSAADYEQYF. CDR3 nucleotide sequence: TGTGCCAGTAGTGCGGCGGACTACGAGCAGTACTTC.

This chain links TRBV7-9 with TRBJ1-1; D is unclear. The CDR3 consists of 15 residues. CDR1 SEHNR and CDR2 FQNEAQ come from the germline V gene (reference sequence). V shed 1 base and J shed 3 bases, with 12 bases lying between them. The CDR3 sequence: CASSLGPPEDTEAFF. DNA for the CDR3: TGTGCCAGCAGCTTAGGCCCTCCGGAGGACACTGAAGCTTTCTTT.

The gene calls are TRBV28 and TRBJ1-2, with TRBD1 matching over 8 bases. Trimming removed 6 bases from V and 5 bases from J; junction bases left unmatched: 8. The CDR3 consists of 14 residues. Germline V gene lookup returns CDR1 MDHEN and CDR2 SYDVKM. CDR3 protein: CASSYLTGGYGYTF. Written as DNA, the CDR3 is TGTGCCAGCAGCTACCTTACAGGGGGTTATGGCTACACCTTC.

The genes are TRBV6-6 and TRBJ1-1; D possibly corresponds to TRBD1 (6 bases). V was cut by 6 bases and J by 14 bases, with 22 bases left in between. The germline CDR1 and CDR2 sequences are MNHNY and SVGAGI (reference sequence). CDR3 size: 13 residues. CDR3 coding DNA: TGTGCCAGCAGCCGGGGCCCAGGGGCGCCGCGGTTCTTT. Translating gives CASSRGPGAPRFF.

The V gene is TRBV28, the J gene TRBJ2-5, with 13 bases aligning to TRBD2. Germline CDR1 MDHEN, CDR2 SYDVKM. This CDR3 has 15 residues. After removal of 6 bases from V and 2 bases from J, the junction contained 3 bases not matched to a gene. CDR3 sequence reads: CASSLTSGGQETQYF. The CDR3 DNA reads TGTGCCAGCAGCCTGACTAGCGGGGGGCAAGAGACCCAGTACTTC. The full variable domain, in which reference TRBV28 and TRBJ2-5 provide the parts outside the CDR3, is DVKVTQSSRYLVKRTGEKVFLECVQDMDHENMFWYRQDPGLGLRLIYFSYDVKMKEKGDIPEGYSVSREKKERFSLILESASTNQTSMYLCASSLTSGGQETQYFGPGTRLLVL.

J is TRBJ2-2 and V is TRBV19; 7 nucleotides align to TRBD1. Germline assignment: CDR1 LNHDA and CDR2 SQIVND (reference sequence). The CDR3 length is 14 residues. The ends lost 10 bases at V and 1 base at J; junction bases unmatched: 6. CDR3 sequence (DNA): TGTGCCACAAGCAGGGGGTGGAACACCGGGGAGCTGTTTTTT. It is translated as CATSRGWNTGELFF.

The chain carries TRBV5-1 and TRBJ2-7; no clear D gene. Germline V gene data show CDR1 as SGHRS and CDR2 as YFSETQ. CDR3 length: 12 amino acids. Between the trimmed V and J ends, which lost 1 base and 7 bases, there was a span of 9 bases. The CDR3 DNA is TGCGCCAGCAGCTTGTTCCCAGATGAGCAGTACTTC. As protein: CASSLFPDEQYF.

The J gene is TRBJ1-6, the V gene TRBV27; 7 nucleotides match TRBD1. In germline, CDR1 is MNHEY, CDR2 SMNVEV (reference sequence). V gave up 8 bases and J gave up 8 bases; unmatched junction bases: 9. The CDR3 is 14 amino acids. As DNA, the CDR3 is TGTGCCAGCGGCAAGGACAGGTCATATTCACCCCTCCACTTT. Amino acids: CASGKDRSYSPLHF.

J is TRBJ1-5 and V is TRBV7-6; the D gene is possibly TRBD1 (6 bases). Trimming pared 5 bases from V and 9 bases from J, leaving 17 bases between. The CDR3 consists of 14 residues. The germline gives CDR1 SGHVS, CDR2 FNYEAQ. For the CDR3, the DNA is TGTGCCAGCAGCCTTACTACAGGGAACCGGCCCCAGCATTTT. Translating gives CASSLTTGNRPQHF.

This sequence joins TRBV28 and TRBJ1-5; 7 nucleotides line up with TRBD1. The CDR3 loop spans 13 amino acids. V trimming: 4 bases; J trimming: 5 bases; junction bases outside the gene matches: 2. Germline V lookup: CDR1 MDHEN, CDR2 SYDVKM. CDR3 bases: TGTGCCAGCAGTTCGACAGGGTATCAGCCCCAGCATTTT. This gives the protein CASSSTGYQPQHF.

The chain has TRBV28 and TRBJ1-1; D is perhaps TRBD1 (6 bases). Germline V gives CDR1 MDHEN, CDR2 SYDVKM. With 4 bases removed from V and 2 bases from J, the gap between germline ends came to 14 bases. The CDR3 spans 15 residues. CDR3 sequence: CASSSHRVGNTEAFF. The CDR3 DNA is TGTGCCAGCAGTTCCCACAGGGTAGGCAACACTGAAGCTTTCTTT.